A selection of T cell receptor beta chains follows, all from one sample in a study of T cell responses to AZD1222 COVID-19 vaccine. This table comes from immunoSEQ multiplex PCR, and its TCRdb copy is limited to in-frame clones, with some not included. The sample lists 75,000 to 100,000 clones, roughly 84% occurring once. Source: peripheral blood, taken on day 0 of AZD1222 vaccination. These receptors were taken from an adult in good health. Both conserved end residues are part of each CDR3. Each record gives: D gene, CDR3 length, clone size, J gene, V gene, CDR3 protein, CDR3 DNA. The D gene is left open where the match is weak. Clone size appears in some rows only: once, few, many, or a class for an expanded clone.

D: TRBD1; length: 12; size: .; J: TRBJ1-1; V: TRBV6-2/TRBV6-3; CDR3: CASSLGTGEAFF; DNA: TGTGCCAGCAGCCTAGGGACAGGGGAAGCTTTCTTT
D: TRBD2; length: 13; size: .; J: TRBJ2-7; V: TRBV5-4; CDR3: CASSFLGRAEQYF; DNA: TGTGCCAGCAGCTTTCTCGGGAGGGCCGAGCAGTACTTC
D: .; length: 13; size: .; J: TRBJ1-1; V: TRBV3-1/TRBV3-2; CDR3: CASSHTGVPRAFF; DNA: TGTGCCAGCAGCCATACCGGGGTCCCTCGGGCTTTCTTT
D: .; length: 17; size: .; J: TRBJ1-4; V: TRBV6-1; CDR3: CASSEARGWGTNEKLFF; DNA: TGTGCCAGCAGTGAGGCCAGGGGATGGGGAACTAATGAAAAACTGTTTTTT
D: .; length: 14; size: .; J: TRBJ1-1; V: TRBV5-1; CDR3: CASSLAPSNTEAFF; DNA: TGCGCCAGCAGCTTAGCCCCGTCAAACACTGAAGCTTTCTTT
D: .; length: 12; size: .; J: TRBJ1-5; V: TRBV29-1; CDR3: CSVRDGDQPQHF; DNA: TGCAGCGTTCGGGACGGGGATCAGCCCCAGCATTTT
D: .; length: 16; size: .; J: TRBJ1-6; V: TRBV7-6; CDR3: CASSPNIPGTNSPLHF; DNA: TGTGCCAGCAGCCCCAATATACCGGGGACAAATTCACCCCTCCACTTT
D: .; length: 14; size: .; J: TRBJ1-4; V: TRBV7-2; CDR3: CASSWGRWGEKLFF; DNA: TGTGCCAGCAGCTGGGGCAGGTGGGGTGAAAAACTGTTTTTT
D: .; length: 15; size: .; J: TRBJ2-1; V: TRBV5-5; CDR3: CASSLSAYTYNEQFF; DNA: TGTGCCAGCAGCTTGTCAGCCTACACCTACAATGAGCAGTTCTTC
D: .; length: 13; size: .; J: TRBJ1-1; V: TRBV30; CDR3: CAWSKYRNTEAFF; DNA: TGTGCCTGGAGTAAATACAGGAACACTGAAGCTTTCTTT
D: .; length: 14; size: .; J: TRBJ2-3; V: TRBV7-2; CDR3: CASSVGRGADTQYF; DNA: TGTGCCAGCAGCGTGGGCAGGGGCGCAGATACGCAGTATTTT
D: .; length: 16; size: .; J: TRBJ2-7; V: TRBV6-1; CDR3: CASSEGGGALSYEQYF; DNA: TGTGCCAGCAGTGAAGGTGGCGGCGCTCTCTCCTACGAGCAGTACTTC
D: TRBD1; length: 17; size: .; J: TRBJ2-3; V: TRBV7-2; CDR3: CASSFLPLGQGVDTQYF; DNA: TGTGCCAGCAGCTTCCTCCCCCTCGGACAGGGAGTAGATACGCAGTATTTT
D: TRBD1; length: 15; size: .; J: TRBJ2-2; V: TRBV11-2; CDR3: CASRNPGQDTGELFF; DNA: TGTGCCAGCAGAAATCCGGGACAGGACACCGGGGAGCTGTTTTTT
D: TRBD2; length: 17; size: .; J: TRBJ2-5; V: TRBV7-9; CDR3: CASSLGGSGGFQETQYF; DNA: TGTGCCAGCAGCTTAGGGGGTAGCGGGGGTTTCCAAGAGACCCAGTACTTC
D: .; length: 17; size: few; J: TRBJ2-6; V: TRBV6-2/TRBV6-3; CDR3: CASSLGRTFSGANVLTF; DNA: TGTGCCAGCAGTTTGGGACGGACATTCTCTGGGGCCAACGTCCTGACTTTC
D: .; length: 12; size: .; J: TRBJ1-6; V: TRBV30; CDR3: CAFANTNSPLHF; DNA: TGTGCCTTCGCAAATACAAATTCACCCCTCCACTTT
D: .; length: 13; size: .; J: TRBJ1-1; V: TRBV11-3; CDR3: CASSFGRNTEAFF; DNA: TGTGCCAGCAGCTTCGGCAGGAACACTGAAGCTTTCTTT
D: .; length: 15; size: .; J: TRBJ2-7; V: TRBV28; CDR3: CASSLSAGQSYEQYF; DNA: TGTGCCAGCAGTTTAAGCGCCGGCCAGTCCTACGAGCAGTACTTC
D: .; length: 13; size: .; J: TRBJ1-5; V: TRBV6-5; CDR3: CASIGVSNQPQHF; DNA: TGTGCCAGCATTGGGGTTAGCAATCAGCCCCAGCATTTT
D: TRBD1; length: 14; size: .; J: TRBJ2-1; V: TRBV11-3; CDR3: CASTQGQSYNEQFF; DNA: TGTGCCAGCACCCAGGGACAGTCCTACAATGAGCAGTTCTTC
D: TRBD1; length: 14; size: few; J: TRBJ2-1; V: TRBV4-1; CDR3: CASSPWTGRDEQFF; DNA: TGCGCCAGCAGCCCTTGGACAGGACGAGATGAGCAGTTCTTC
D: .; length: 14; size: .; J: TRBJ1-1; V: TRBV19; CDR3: CASSLDRGYTEAFF; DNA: TGTGCCAGTAGCTTGGACAGAGGGTATACGGAAGCTTTCTTT
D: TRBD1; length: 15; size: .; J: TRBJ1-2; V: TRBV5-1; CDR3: CASSPGTGKNYGYTF; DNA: TGCGCCAGCAGCCCCGGGACAGGGAAGAACTATGGCTACACCTTC
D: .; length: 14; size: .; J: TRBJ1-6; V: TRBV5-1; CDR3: CASSLEQPNSPLHF; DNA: TGCGCCAGCAGCTTGGAACAGCCTAATTCACCCCTCCACTTT
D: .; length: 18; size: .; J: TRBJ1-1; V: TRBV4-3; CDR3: CASSQEGRAGRGKTEAFF; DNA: TGCGCCAGCAGCCAAGAGGGTAGGGCAGGGAGGGGAAAAACTGAAGCTTTCTTT
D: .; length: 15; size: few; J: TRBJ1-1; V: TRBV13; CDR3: CASSLRGRMNTEAFF; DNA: TGTGCCAGCAGCTTAAGAGGGCGGATGAACACTGAAGCTTTCTTT
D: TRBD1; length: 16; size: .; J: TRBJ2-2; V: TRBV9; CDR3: CASSARTGMSTGELFF; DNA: TGTGCCAGCAGCGCCCGGACAGGGATGTCCACCGGGGAGCTGTTTTTT
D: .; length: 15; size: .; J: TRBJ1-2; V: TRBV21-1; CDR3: CASSSGQIEYYGYTF; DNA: TGTGCCAGCAGCTCAGGACAGATCGAATACTATGGCTACACCTTC
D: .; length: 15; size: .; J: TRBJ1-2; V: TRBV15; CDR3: CATSRLNEGRYGYTF; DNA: TGTGCCACCAGCAGGCTAAATGAGGGACGCTATGGCTACACCTTC
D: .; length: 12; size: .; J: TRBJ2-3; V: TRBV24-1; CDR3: CATSDITDTQYF; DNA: TGTGCCACCAGTGACATAACAGATACGCAGTATTTT
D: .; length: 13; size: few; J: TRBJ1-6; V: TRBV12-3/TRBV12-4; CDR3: CASSLRGGSPLHF; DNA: TGTGCCAGCAGTTTAAGAGGGGGTTCGCCCCTCCACTTT
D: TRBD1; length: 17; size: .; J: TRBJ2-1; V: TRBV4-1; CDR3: CASSLAGTGDGNNEQFF; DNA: TGCGCCAGCAGCCTCGCCGGGACAGGGGACGGAAACAATGAGCAGTTCTTC
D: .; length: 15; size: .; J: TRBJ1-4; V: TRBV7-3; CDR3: CASSLTGEDGEKLFF; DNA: TGTGCCAGCAGCTTAACAGGGGAGGACGGGGAAAAACTGTTTTTT
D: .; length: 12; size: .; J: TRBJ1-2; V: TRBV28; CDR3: CASSLSRLGYTF; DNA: TGTGCCAGCAGTTTGTCCCGCCTGGGCTACACCTTC
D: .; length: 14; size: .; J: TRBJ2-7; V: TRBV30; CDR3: CAWSPPGQTYEQYF; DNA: TGTGCCTGGAGTCCGCCGGGCCAAACCTACGAGCAGTACTTC
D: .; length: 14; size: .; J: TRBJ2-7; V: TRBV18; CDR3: CASSPEGFLYEQYF; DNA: TGTGCCAGCTCCCCGGAAGGTTTCCTCTACGAGCAGTACTTC
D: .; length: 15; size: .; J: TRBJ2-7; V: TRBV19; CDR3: CACSIGGGGAYEQYF; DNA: TGTGCCTGTAGTATTGGGGGCGGGGGTGCCTACGAGCAGTACTTC
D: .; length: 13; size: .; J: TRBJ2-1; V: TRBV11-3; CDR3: CASSIPGEEEQFF; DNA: TGTGCCAGCAGCATCCCCGGGGAGGAGGAGCAGTTCTTC
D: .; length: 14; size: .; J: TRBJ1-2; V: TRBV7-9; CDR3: CASANGGLGYGYTF; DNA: TGTGCCAGCGCAAACGGGGGGCTAGGCTATGGCTACACCTTC
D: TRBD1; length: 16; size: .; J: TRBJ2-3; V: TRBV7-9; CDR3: CASSPGGVGGTDTQYF; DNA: TGTGCCAGCAGCCCAGGGGGCGTTGGAGGGACAGATACGCAGTATTTT
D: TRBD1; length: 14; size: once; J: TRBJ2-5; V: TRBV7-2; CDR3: CASSSGQGVGTQYF; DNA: TGTGCCAGCAGCTCGGGACAGGGAGTAGGGACCCAGTACTTC